A selection of T cell receptor beta chains follows, all from one sample in a study of post-analysis software for immune sequencing data. MiXCR was run by TCRdb on the PCR reads, yielding one entry per CDR3 protein. Altogether about 400,000 distinct CDR3 sequences are present, roughly 30% being singletons, with the ten largest covering around an eighth. Sequences were obtained from blood. The receptors originated from a girl between 5 and 17 years old with multiple sclerosis. The conserved cysteine and the conserved F or W are not part of the CDR3 here.

len,v_gene,CDR3aa
13,TRBV9,ASSASDRANTEAF
12,TRBV7-2,ASSLMTGLMGYT
11,TRBV7-2,ASSPQAPYEQY
12,TRBV12-3/TRBV12-4,ASTGGTGNSPLH
10,TRBV5-1,ASSPQANEQY
14,TRBV4-2,ASSRSALIAVDTQY
15,TRBV4-1,ASSQEGGGAALYGYT
18,TRBV11-2,ASSLGLGSGGPSGANVLT
13,TRBV7-9,ASSSVKIHQETQY
11,TRBV10-3,AIRDRMNTEAF
14,TRBV7-2,ASSLGTLGANEKLF
12,TRBV12-3/TRBV12-4,ASRQEGSSYEQY
15,TRBV4-1,ASSQDRRPRAKNIQY
12,TRBV20-1,SGQTSGGAGEQF
12,TRBV15,ATSREYGPYEQY
14,TRBV4-3,TSSQGGTSGTDTQY